This T cell receptor (beta chain) is drawn from a study of cytomegalovirus exposure and HLA in healthy donors. Notes on the study in general: A list of 164 TCR beta chains associated with cytomegalovirus was given. It was reported in a later analysis that an Asian-associated ancestry cluster showed fewer N-insertions than the 666-donor mean.

The V gene's germline CDR1 is SGHNT and CDR2 YYREEE (reference sequence). The CDR3 runs to 15 residues. The ends lost 0 bases at V and 9 bases at J; junction bases unmatched: 6. With 60 Vbeta and 13 Jbeta primers, the PCR was carried out. Method: immunoSEQ multiplex PCR; TCRdb's copy keeps in-frame clones and lacks some. The repertoire holds 100,000 to 150,000 clones, with 75% to 80% as singletons. For this clone: Its antigen is currently unknown.

The sequencing sample was made of PBMCs. The TCR was taken from a man aged 35-49 years in good health and CMV-seronegative. V usage is TRBV5-4 and J usage is TRBJ1-4; TRBD1 agrees at 9 bases. The CDR3 spells CASSLGGQGNKKLFF. CDR3 bases: TGTGCCAGCAGCTTGGGAGGACAGGGGAATAAAAAACTGTTTTTT.